Below, 7 T cell receptor beta chains from the same sample are listed, as sequenced in a study of blood T cell repertoires in COVID-19. The assay was immunoSEQ multiplex PCR, and TCRdb's table has in-frame clones only and misses some. Here the sample spans some 370,000 clones, around 90% being singletons. The sequenced sample was peripheral blood. Receptor source: a young man with active or convalescent COVID-19.

This rearrangement joins TRBV27 to TRBJ2-7, with 7 positions matching TRBD1. V trimming: 6 bases; J trimming: 4 bases; junction bases outside the gene matches: 12. The germline V gene has CDR1 MNHEY and CDR2 SMNVEV (reference sequence). This CDR3 has 15 amino acids. The CDR3 protein is CASRELGGVRYEQYF. In DNA, the CDR3 is TGTGCCAGCAGGGAGTTAGGGGGCGTTCGGTACGAGCAGTACTTC.

The J gene is TRBJ1-1, the V gene TRBV7-2; a weak D match, TRBD1 (5 bases). V was shortened by 1 base and J by 8 bases, with 14 bases between the two germline ends. Germline V gene lookup returns CDR1 SGHTA and CDR2 FQGNSA. The CDR3 extends over 14 amino acids. The CDR3 sequence is CASSLDFKTAEAFF. In nucleotides, the CDR3 is TGTGCCAGCAGCTTAGATTTCAAGACAGCCGAAGCTTTCTTT.

A note on this clone: Other nucleotide sequences in the sample specify the same CDR3. V is TRBV7-2 and J is TRBJ2-7; 13 bases match TRBD2. This CDR3 is built from 15 residues. The germline V gene encodes CDR1 SGHTA and CDR2 FQGNSA. V gave up 1 base and J gave up 4 bases; unmatched junction bases: 1. The CDR3 DNA reads TGTGCCAGCAGCTTAGGGACTAGCGGGAGTTACGAGCAGTACTTC. It is translated as CASSLGTSGSYEQYF.

The V and J genes are TRBV5-5 and TRBJ2-1; 7 bases match TRBD2. CDR3 length: 15 amino acids. With 3 bases clipped from V and 4 bases from J, the junction kept 7 bases outside the gene matches. The germline V gene encodes CDR1 SGHKS and CDR2 YYEKEE (reference sequence). CDR3 loop: CASSWGGSGYNEQFF. DNA for the CDR3: TGTGCCAGCAGCTGGGGAGGGAGTGGTTACAATGAGCAGTTCTTC.

The chain carries TRBV10-3 and TRBJ1-1, with 8 bases matching TRBD1. The CDR3 contains 17 residues. With V trimmed by 2 bases and J by 4 bases, 12 bases remained unmatched. The germline V gene has CDR1 ENHRY and CDR2 SYGVKD. The CDR3 bases are TGTGCCATCAGTGAGAGGCCGGCAGGGGGCATTTTCACTGAAGCTTTCTTT. It specifies CAISERPAGGIFTEAFF.

The chain uses TRBV7-3 and TRBJ2-2; 10 bases are shared with TRBD1. Trimming at V came to 2 bases and at J to 1 base, leaving 1 base not matched to a gene. CDR3 length: 16 residues. Germline values: CDR1 SGHTA, CDR2 FQGTGA. In DNA form, the CDR3 reads TGTGCCAGCAGCTTAGGACAGGGGGTGAACACCGGGGAGCTGTTTTTT. This encodes CASSLGQGVNTGELFF.

This sequence joins TRBV12-5 and TRBJ1-2; D might be TRBD1 (5 bases). Trimming removed 1 base at V and 10 bases at J, with 10 bases between. CDR3 length: 12 residues. Germline CDR1 is LGHNT and CDR2 is FRNRAP. CDR3 DNA sequence: TGTGCTAGTGGTTTGGACGGACACCTCTACACCTTC. Translated: CASGLDGHLYTF.